The TCR beta chain described here comes from a study of early T cells in non-severe SARS-CoV-2 infection. Trimming took 3 bases from V and 6 from J, leaving 8 bases between them. In germline, CDR1 is SGHTA, CDR2 FQGNSA. The CDR3 sequence is 13 residues long. Whole-study findings and limits: Private and CD4 specificities were missed by VDJdb matching, which favored anti-spike CD8 responses.

This clonotype showed up many times. Its antigen is still unknown. Attachment of unique molecular identifiers was made to individual cDNA molecules. MiXCR, applied by TCRdb to the 5' RACE reads, yields one record per CDR3 protein. The sample lists 26,000 or so distinct CDR3 sequences, 5.5% occurring once. The sequence was collected from an adult who was a healthcare worker with PCR-confirmed SARS-CoV-2 infection or an uninfected control (not recorded which). V gene TRBV7-2 combines with J gene TRBJ2-2; D is perhaps TRBD2 (5 bases). Sample: whole blood. The CDR3 sequence is CASSFLGAGELFF. The CDR3 region has the DNA TGTGCCAGCAGCTTTCTCGGGGCCGGGGAGCTGTTTTTT.